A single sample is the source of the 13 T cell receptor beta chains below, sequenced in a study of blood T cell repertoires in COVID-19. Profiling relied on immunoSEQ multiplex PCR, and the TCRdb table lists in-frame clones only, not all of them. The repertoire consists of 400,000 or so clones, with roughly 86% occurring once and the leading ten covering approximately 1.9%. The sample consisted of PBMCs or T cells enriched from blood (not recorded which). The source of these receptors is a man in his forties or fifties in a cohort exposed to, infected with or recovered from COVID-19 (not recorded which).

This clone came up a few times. In DNA form, the CDR3 reads TGTGCCAGCAGCCCCCGGTTGATTCGCACTGAAGCTTTCTTT. It codes for CASSPRLIRTEAFF. The rearrangement links TRBV27 to TRBJ1-1; D not certain. CDR3 size: 14 residues. Trimming stripped 6 bases from V and 4 bases from J, with 15 bases between. Germline assignment: CDR1 MNHEY and CDR2 SMNVEV (reference sequence).

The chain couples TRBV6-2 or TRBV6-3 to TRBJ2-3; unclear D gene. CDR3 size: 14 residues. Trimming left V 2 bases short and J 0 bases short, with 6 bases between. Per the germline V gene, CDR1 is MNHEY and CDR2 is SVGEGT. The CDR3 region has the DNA TGTGCCAGCAGTTACGTGACTAGCACAGATACGCAGTATTTT. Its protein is CASSYVTSTDTQYF.

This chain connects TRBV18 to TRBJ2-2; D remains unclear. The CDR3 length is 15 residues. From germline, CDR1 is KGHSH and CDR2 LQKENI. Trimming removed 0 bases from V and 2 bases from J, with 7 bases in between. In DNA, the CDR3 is TGTGCCAGCTCACCACCGGCGGCTAACACCGGGGAGCTGTTTTTT. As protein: CASSPPAANTGELFF. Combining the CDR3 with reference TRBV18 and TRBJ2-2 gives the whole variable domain NAGVMQNPRHLVRRRGQEARLRCSPMKGHSHVYWYRQLPEEGLKFMVYLQKENIIDESGMPKERFSAEFPKEGPSILRIQQVVRGDSAAYFCASSPPAANTGELFFGEGSRLTVL.

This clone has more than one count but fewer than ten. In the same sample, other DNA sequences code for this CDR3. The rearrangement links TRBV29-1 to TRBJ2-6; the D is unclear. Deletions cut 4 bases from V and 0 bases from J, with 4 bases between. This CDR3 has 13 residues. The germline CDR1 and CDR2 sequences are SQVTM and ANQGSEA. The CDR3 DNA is TGCAGCGTTGCGTACTCTGGGGCCAACGTCCTGACTTTC. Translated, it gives CSVAYSGANVLTF.

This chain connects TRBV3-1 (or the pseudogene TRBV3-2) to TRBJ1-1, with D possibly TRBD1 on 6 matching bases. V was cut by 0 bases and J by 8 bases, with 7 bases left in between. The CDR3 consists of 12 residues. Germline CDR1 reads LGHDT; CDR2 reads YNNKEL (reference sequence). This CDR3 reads CASSQDRGEAFF. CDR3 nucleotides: TGTGCCAGCAGCCAAGACAGGGGAGAAGCTTTCTTT.

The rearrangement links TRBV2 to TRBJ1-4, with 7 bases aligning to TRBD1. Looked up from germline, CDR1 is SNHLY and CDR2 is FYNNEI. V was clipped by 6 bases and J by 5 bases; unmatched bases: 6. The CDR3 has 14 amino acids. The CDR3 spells CASRDQGGNEKLFF. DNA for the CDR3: TGTGCCAGCAGGGACCAGGGGGGCAATGAAAAACTGTTTTTT.

The CDR3 DNA sequence: TGTGCCAGCAGCCAATCCCGGGACAGGGGAAACTATGGCTACACCTTC. Protein: CASSQSRDRGNYGYTF. The rearrangement uses TRBV3-1 (or the pseudogene TRBV3-2) and TRBJ1-2, with 10 nucleotides matching TRBD1. This CDR3 comprises 16 residues. CDR1 is LGHDT, CDR2 YNNKEL, per germline (reference sequence). With V trimmed by 2 bases and J by 2 bases, 5 bases remained unmatched.

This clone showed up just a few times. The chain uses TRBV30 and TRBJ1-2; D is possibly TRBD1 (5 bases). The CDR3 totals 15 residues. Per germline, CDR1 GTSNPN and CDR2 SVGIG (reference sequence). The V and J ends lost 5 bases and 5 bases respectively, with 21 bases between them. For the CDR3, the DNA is TGTGCCTGGCATCCAACGGGGGTTATTGGGTATGGCTACACCTTC. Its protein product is CAWHPTGVIGYGYTF.

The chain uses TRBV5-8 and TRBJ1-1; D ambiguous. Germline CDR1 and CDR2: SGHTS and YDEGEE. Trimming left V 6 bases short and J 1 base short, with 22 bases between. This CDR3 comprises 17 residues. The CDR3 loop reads CASKQNRRAVGNTEAFF. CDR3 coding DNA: TGTGCCAGCAAACAGAATCGGAGAGCGGTGGGGAACACTGAAGCTTTCTTT. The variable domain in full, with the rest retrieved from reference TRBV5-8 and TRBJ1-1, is EAGVTQSPTHLIKTRGQQATLRCSPISGHTSVYWYQQALGLGLQFLLWYDEGEERNRGNFPPRFSGRQFPNYSSELNVNALELEDSALYLCASKQNRRAVGNTEAFFGQGTRLTVV.

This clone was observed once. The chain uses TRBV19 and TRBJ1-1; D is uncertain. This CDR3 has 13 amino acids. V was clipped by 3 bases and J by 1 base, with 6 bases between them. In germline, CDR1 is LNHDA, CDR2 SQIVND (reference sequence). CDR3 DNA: TGTGCCAGTAGTATCCCAGGGAACACTGAAGCTTTCTTT. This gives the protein CASSIPGNTEAFF.

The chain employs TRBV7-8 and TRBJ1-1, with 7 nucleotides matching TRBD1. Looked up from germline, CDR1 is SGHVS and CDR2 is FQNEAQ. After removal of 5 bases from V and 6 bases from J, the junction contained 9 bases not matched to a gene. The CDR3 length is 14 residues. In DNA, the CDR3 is TGTGCCAGCAGCCGGGACAGATTAAATTCTGAAGCTTTCTTT. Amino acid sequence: CASSRDRLNSEAFF.

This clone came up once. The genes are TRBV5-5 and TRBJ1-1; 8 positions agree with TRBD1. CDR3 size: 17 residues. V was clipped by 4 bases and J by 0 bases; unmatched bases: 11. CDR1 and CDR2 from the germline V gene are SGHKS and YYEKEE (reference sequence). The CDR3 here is CASSIPTGDPMNTEAFF. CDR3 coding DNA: TGTGCCAGCAGCATACCGACAGGGGACCCTATGAACACTGAAGCTTTCTTT.

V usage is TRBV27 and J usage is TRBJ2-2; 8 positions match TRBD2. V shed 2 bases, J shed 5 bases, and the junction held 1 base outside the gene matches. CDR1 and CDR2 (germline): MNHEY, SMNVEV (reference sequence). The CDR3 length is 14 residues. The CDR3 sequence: CASSLQRETGELFF. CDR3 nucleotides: TGTGCCAGCAGTTTACAGCGGGAGACCGGGGAGCTGTTTTTT.